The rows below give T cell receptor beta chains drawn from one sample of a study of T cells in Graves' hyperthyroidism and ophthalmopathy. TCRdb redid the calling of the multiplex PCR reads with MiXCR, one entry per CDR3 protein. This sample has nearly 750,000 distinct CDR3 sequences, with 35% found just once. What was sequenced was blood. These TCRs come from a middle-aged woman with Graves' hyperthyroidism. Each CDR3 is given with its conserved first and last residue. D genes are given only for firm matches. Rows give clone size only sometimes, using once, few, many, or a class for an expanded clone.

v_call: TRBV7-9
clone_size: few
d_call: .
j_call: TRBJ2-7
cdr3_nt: TGCGCCAGCAGCCAAGATAAAGGGCGGGTACGAAACTACGAGCAGTACTTC
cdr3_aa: CASSQDKGRVRNYEQYF

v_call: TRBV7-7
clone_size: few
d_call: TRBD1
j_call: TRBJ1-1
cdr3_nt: TGTGCTAGCAGCTTAGATGGTTTGGGGGACAGGTATCGGGACACTGAAGCTTTCTTT
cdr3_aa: CASSLDGLGDRYRDTEAFF

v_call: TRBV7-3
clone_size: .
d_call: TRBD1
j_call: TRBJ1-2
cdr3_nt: TGCGCCAGCAGCCAATGGACAGGGGGGAACTATGGCTACACCTTC
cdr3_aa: CASSQWTGGNYGYTF

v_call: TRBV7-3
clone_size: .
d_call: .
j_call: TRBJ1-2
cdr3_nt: TGTGCCAGCAGCAAGGGGGTAGGCTACACCTTC
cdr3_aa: CASSKGVGYTF

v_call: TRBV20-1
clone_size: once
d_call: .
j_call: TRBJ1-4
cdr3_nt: TGCAGCGTAAGGGACGGAACTAATGAAAAACTGTTTTTT
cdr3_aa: CSVRDGTNEKLFF

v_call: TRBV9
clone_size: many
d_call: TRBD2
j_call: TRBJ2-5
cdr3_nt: TGTGCCAGCAGCGTAGCTAGCGGGGGTCGGGAGACCCAGTACTTC
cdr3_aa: CASSVASGGRETQYF

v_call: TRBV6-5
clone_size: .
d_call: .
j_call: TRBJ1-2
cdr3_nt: TGTGCCAGCAGATCGGATGGGTATGGCTACACCTTC
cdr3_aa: CASRSDGYGYTF

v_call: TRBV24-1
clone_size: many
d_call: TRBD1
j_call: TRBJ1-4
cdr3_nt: TGTGCCACCAGTGATGAGGGACAGGGTAATGAAAAACTGTTTTTT
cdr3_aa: CATSDEGQGNEKLFF

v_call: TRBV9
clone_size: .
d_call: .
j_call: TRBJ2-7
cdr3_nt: TGTGCCAGCAGCGTAGATCTGGGGCGTGGGGGTTTCGACTTC
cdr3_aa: CASSVDLGRGGFDF

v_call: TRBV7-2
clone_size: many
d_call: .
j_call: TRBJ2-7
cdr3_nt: TGTGCCAGCAGCCCCGGTCCGGTTACCTACGAGCAGTACTTC
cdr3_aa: CASSPGPVTYEQYF

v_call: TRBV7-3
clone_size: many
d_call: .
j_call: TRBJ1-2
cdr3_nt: TGTGCCAGCAGCTTACAGGCCTCCTATGGCTACACCTTC
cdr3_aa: CASSLQASYGYTF

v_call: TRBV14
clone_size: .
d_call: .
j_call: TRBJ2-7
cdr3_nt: TGTGCCAGCACCTGGGGGGCCGTCTACGAGCAGTACTTC
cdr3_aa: CASTWGAVYEQYF

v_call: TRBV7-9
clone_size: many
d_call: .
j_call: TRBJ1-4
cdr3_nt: TGTGCCAGCAGCTTAGGAGGGATTAATGAAAAACTGTTTTTT
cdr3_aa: CASSLGGINEKLFF

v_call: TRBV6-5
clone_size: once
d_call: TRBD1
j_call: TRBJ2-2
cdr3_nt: TGTGCCAGCAGTTACACGTGGAAAGTGGACAGGGACGGGGAGCTGTTTTTT
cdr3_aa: CASSYTWKVDRDGELFF

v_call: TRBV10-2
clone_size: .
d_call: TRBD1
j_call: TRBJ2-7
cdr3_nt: TGCGCCAGCAGGGGACAGGGTATCTCCTCCGAGCAGTACTTC
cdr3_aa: CASRGQGISSEQYF

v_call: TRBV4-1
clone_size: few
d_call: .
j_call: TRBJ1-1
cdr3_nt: TGCGCCAGCAGCCAATGGGACGGAGATGAAGCTTTCTTT
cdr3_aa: CASSQWDGDEAFF

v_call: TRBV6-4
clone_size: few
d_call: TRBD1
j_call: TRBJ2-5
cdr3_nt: TGTGCCAGCAGTTTCATGCGGGACAGGGGGCGAGAGACCCAGTACTTC
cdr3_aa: CASSFMRDRGRETQYF

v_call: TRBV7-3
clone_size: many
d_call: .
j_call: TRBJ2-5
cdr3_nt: TGTGCCAGCAGCTTGGCAGACTGGGAGACCCAGTACTTC
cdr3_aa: CASSLADWETQYF

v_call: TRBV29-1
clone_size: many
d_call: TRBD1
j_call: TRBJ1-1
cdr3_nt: TGCAGCGTTCAGGGGGCGGTGAACACTGAAGCTTTCTTT
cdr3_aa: CSVQGAVNTEAFF

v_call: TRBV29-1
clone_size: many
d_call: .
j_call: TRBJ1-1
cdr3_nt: TGCAGCGTTTCCGGGCCCTCGGGCACTGAAGCTTTCTTT
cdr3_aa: CSVSGPSGTEAFF

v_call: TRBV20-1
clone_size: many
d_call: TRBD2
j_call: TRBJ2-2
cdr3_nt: TGCAGTGCGACTACTAGCGGGAGCCTCACCGGGGAGCTGTTTTTT
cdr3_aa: CSATTSGSLTGELFF

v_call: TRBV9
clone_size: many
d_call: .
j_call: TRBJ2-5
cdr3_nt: TGTGCCAGCAGCGTCTTTGGGGCGGAAGGGGAGACCCAGTACTTC
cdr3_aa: CASSVFGAEGETQYF

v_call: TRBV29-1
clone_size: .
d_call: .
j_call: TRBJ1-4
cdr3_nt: TGCAGCGTTGAGCAGGGCAGGAGCCCCCGGAAACTGCTTTTT
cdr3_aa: CSVEQGRSPRKLLF

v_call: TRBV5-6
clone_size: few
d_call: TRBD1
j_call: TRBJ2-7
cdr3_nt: TGTGCCAGCAGCTTGGTCCGGGACAGGGACTACGAGCAGTACTTC
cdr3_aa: CASSLVRDRDYEQYF

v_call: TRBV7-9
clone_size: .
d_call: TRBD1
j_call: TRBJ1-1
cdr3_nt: TGTGCCAGCTCACCGGCTGACAGGGGAATGAACACTGAAGCTTTCTTT
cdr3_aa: CASSPADRGMNTEAFF

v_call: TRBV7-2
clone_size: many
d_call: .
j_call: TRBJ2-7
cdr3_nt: TGTGCCAGCAGCCCCACGCGGGCGGCAGGGTGGAACGAGCAGTACTTC
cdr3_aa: CASSPTRAAGWNEQYF

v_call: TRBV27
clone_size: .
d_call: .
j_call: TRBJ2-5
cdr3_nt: TGTGCCAGCAGTTCTGGAAATAGCCCGGAGACCCAGTACTTC
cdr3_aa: CASSSGNSPETQYF

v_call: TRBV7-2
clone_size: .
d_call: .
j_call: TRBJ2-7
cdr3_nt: TGTGCCAGCAGCTTCTCGGGAAGGGTGAACGAGCAGTACTTC
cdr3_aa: CASSFSGRVNEQYF

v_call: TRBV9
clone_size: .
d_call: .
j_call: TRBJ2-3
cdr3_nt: TGTGCCAGCAGCGTAGACCCGGGGGCAGATACGCAGTATTTT
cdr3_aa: CASSVDPGADTQYF

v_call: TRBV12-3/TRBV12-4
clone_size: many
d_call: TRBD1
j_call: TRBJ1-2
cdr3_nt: TGTGCCAGCAGCCGGACAGGCTTGGCCTATGGCTACACCTTC
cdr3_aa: CASSRTGLAYGYTF

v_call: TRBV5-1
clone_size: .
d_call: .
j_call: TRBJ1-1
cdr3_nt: TGCGCCAGCAGCTTGAGCCCGGGAGACACTGAAGCTTTCTTT
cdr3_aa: CASSLSPGDTEAFF

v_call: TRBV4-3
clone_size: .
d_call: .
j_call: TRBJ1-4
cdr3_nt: TGCGCCAGCAGCCAAGGGATCGCAGGGTCGAATGATAAACTGTTTTTT
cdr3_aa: CASSQGIAGSNDKLFF

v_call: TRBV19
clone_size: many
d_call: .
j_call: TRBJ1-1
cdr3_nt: TGTGCCAGTAGTAGGAACACTGAAGCTTTCTTT
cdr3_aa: CASSRNTEAFF

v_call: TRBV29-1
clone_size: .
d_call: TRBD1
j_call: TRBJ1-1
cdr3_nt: TGCAGCGTTGACGACGGGGACAGGTTGGCTTTCTTT
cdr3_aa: CSVDDGDRLAFF

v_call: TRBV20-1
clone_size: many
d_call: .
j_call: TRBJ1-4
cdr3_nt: TGCAGTGCGACGAGGTGGTGGGGCGAGGGGGAAAAACTGTTTTTT
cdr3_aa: CSATRWWGEGEKLFF

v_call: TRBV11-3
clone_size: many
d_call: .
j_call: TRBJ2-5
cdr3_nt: TGTGCCAGCAGCTCGGAGGTCTGGGGGGAGACCCAGTACTTC
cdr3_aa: CASSSEVWGETQYF

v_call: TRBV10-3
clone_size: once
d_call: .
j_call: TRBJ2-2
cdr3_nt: .
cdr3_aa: CAISLLLAGSCFF

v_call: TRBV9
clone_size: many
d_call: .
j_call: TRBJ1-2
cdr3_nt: TGTGCCAGCAGCGTAGGACTGGACTCCACAGTCTATGGCTACACCTTC
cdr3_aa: CASSVGLDSTVYGYTF

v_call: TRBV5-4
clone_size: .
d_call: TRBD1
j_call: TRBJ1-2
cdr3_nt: TGTGCCAGCACCGGGACAGGAACCTATGGCTACACCTTC
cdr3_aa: CASTGTGTYGYTF

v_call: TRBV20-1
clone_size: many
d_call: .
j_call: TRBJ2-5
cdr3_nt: TGCAGTGCCTACGGGGGCCCCAAAGAGACCCAGTACTTC
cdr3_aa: CSAYGGPKETQYF

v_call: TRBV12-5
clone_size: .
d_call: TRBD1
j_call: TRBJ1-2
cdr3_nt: TGTGCTAGTGGTTTGGGACAGGGGGACAGCTACACCTTC
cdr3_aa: CASGLGQGDSYTF

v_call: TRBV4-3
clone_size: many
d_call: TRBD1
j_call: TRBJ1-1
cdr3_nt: TGCGCCAGCAGCCAAGAGACAGGGGACACTGAAGCTTTCTTT
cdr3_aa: CASSQETGDTEAFF

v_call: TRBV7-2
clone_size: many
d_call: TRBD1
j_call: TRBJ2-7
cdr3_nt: TGTGCCAGCAAACGGCCGGGACAGGGCTCCGAGCAGTACTTC
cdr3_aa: CASKRPGQGSEQYF

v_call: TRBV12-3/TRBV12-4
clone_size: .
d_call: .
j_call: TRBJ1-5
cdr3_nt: TGTGCCAGCAGTCCAGGGGTCCGGGGCCGCTATAGCAATCAGCCCCAGCATTTT
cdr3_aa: CASSPGVRGRYSNQPQHF

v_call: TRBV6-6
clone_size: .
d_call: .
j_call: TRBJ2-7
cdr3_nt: TGTGCCAGCAGCGAGGAACTGGGCCACGAGCAGTACTTC
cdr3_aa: CASSEELGHEQYF

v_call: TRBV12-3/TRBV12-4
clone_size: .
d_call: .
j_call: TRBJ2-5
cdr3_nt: TGTGCCAGCAGTTCTAAGCGAAGAGAGACCCAGTACTTC
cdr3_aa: CASSSKRRETQYF

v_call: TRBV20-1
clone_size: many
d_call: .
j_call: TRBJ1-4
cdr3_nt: TGCAGTGCTTGGGGTATGGGAGAAAAACTGTTTTTT
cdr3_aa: CSAWGMGEKLFF

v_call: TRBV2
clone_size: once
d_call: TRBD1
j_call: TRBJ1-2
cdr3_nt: TGTGCCAGCAGTGATTTCCAGGGGGCGGTTGGCTACACCTTC
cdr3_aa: CASSDFQGAVGYTF

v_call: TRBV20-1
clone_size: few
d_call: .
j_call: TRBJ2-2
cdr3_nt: TGCAGTGCTACTAAAAGGCCGAACACCGGGGAGCTGTTTTTT
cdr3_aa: CSATKRPNTGELFF